A single TCR beta chain is shown here with its context. This clone was observed once. What this receptor recognizes is not known. Base qualities were left out, and no much larger clone turns up one base away. This specimen belongs to a study of Tregs in tolerant kidney transplant recipients (dated by TCRdb to about 2019). Concerning the study at large: The transplants used related donors with nonmyeloablative bone marrow transplantation, and mixed chimerism in the human trials was transient. The study used TCRbeta sequencing to identify donor-specific regulatory T cells before combined kidney and bone marrow transplantation, then tracked those cells after transplant.

V is pruned by 4 bases and J by 9 bases, leaving 6 bases of the junction without a gene match. The CDR3 goes from the cysteine to the phenylalanine over 15 residues. The CDR3 DNA has 45 bases and is translated from base 1. Looking up the germline V gene yields CDR1 MDHEN and CDR2 SYDVKM. Results the study describes overall, beyond this receptor: The most biologically relevant and donor-specific TCRbeta repertoire appeared to be identified by expanding Tregs with activated donor B cells. Because only a small number of patients were included, the study had limitations, and the results will need to be validated in larger populations as well as under other immunosuppression protocols. Donor-specific Treg expansion was found to exceed global Treg expansion in tolerant patients, suggesting antigen-driven rather than nonspecific expansion. Although technical replication error seemed to be minimal, the question of biological reproducibility was not addressed directly. For some patients, the PCR primers changed as time went on, which meant samples from those patients could not be compared with one another at the nucleotide level.

For TCRbeta CDR3 sequencing, genomic DNA was extracted from sorted cells using the QIAGEN DNeasy Blood and Tissue Kit. High-throughput TCRbeta CDR3 sequencing was carried out commercially through immunoSEQ, with PCR amplification with bias correction and internal controls included. The source study handled its data this way. Unique productive TCRbeta sequences were defined by CDR3 nucleotide sequence where primers matched, and otherwise by CDR3 amino acid sequence together with Vbeta and Jbeta genes. To correct for sorting error, sequences found in more than one sorted population at a frequency ratio of 2:1 or less were discarded, and the remaining shared sequences were assigned to the population with the higher frequency. Sequences were defined as donor-reactive when expanded at least 5-fold in CFSE-low cells versus unstimulated cells and present at a frequency of at least 0.01% in CFSE-low cells. Repertoire divergence was quantified by Jensen-Shannon divergence calculated from the top 100 TCRbeta sequences ranked by frequency. For samples with multiple sequencing runs, sorting error was corrected in each run separately before the runs were combined. The immuneACCESS repertoire file appears here via TCRdb, limited to in-frame rearrangements. These files lack a portion of the clones; in checked studies, under half of the deficit traces to unresolved V genes, and the cause of the others is not known. That table furnishes V, J and clone size, whereas the DNA furnished D and trimming. The sample table lists about 61,000 clones, approximately 85% of them with a count of one. The top ten hold roughly 2% of the sample.

The label giving this sample's time point can be read as: blood sample drawn before combined kidney and bone marrow transplant. Thawed PBMCs were FACS-sorted into unstimulated Tregs (CD4+CD25+CD127-), CD4+ non-Tregs (CD4+CD25-), CD4 cells and CD8 cells. Prior to Treg sorting, thawed PBMCs were rested overnight at 37 degrees C with approximately 210 IU/ml IL-2. The patients were 4 recipients of combined kidney and bone marrow transplants from the ITN036ST trial, and samples were available only for these trial subjects. Healthy control blood was processed to PBMCs by Ficoll density gradient and cryopreserved, and patient PBMCs were collected before and after transplant.

The rearrangement combines TRBV28 with TRBJ2-3, and 14 junctional nucleotides match TRBD2. This sample comprised Tregs from blood, obtained before the transplant. This TCR was recovered from a human donor who received a combined kidney and bone marrow transplant. The CDR3 has the sequence CASSSPGLAGDTQYF. The DNA reads TGTGCCAGCAGTTCACCGGGACTAGCGGGAGACACGCAGTATTTT.